The 31 T cell receptor beta chains below come from one sample, sequenced in a study of cytomegalovirus exposure and HLA in healthy donors. The PCR was carried out with 60 Vbeta primers and 13 Jbeta primers. Assay used: immunoSEQ multiplex PCR; TCRdb lists only in-frame clones, some missing. The sample consists of about 160,000 clones, 77% of them appearing once. Sequenced: PBMCs. Every receptor here comes from a woman in her 30s in good health and CMV-seronegative.

The rearrangement uses TRBV2 and TRBJ2-1, with D maybe TRBD2 (7 bases). Germline V gene lookup returns CDR1 SNHLY and CDR2 FYNNEI. V dropped 2 bases and J dropped 4 bases, with 12 bases sitting between them. CDR3 length: 15 residues. CDR3 nucleotide sequence: TGTGCCAGCAGTGAACGCGGGGGCCCATACAATGAGCAGTTCTTC. Translating it yields CASSERGGPYNEQFF.

The CDR3: CASSLHGSMNTEAFF. As DNA, the CDR3 is TGTGCCAGCAGCCTACACGGGTCAATGAACACTGAAGCTTTCTTT. This chain joins TRBV6-1 and TRBJ1-1; D call uncertain. Germline assignment: CDR1 MNHNS and CDR2 SASEGT. This CDR3 is 15 amino acids long. V lost 6 bases to trimming and J lost 0 bases, with 14 bases between them.

This chain joins TRBV30 and TRBJ1-6, with D hard to call. The CDR3 extends over 13 amino acids. V lost 4 bases and J 6 bases, leaving 10 bases between the germline ends. Germline assignment: CDR1 GTSNPN and CDR2 SVGIG (reference sequence). The CDR3 sequence is CAWTTNSNSPLHF. CDR3 sequence (DNA): TGTGCCTGGACAACCAACAGTAATTCACCCCTCCACTTT.

This clone was observed a few times. The chain joins TRBV7-9 to TRBJ1-4; 7 nucleotides line up with TRBD1. Trimming removed 1 base from V and 7 bases from J; junction bases left unmatched: 3. This CDR3 region has 14 residues. Germline assignment: CDR1 SEHNR and CDR2 FQNEAQ (reference sequence). CDR3 sequence: CASSLGTGLEKLFF. The CDR3 DNA is TGTGCCAGCAGCTTAGGGACAGGTCTTGAAAAACTGTTTTTT.

J is TRBJ1-1 and V is TRBV19, with a possible D match to TRBD1 (5 bases). The ends were cut back, 2 bases at V and 4 bases at J, with 11 bases in the middle. CDR1 LNHDA and CDR2 SQIVND come from the germline V gene (reference sequence). The CDR3 spans 14 residues. As DNA, the CDR3 is TGTGCCAGTAGTATACAAGGCGGGGGCACTGAAGCTTTCTTT. This encodes CASSIQGGGTEAFF.

The rearrangement uses TRBV28 and TRBJ1-4; TRBD1 is a possible D gene (6 bases). The CDR3 runs 16 residues. CDR1 and CDR2 (germline): MDHEN, SYDVKM. The ends were cut back, 5 bases at V and 7 bases at J, with 20 bases in the middle. The CDR3 coding sequence is TGTGCCAGCAGTCTACCTACAGGGCGGGGGAGTGAAAAACTGTTTTTT. This sequence encodes CASSLPTGRGSEKLFF. The full variable domain, rest sourced from reference TRBV28 and TRBJ1-4, is DVKVTQSSRYLVKRTGEKVFLECVQDMDHENMFWYRQDPGLGLRLIYFSYDVKMKEKGDIPEGYSVSREKKERFSLILESASTNQTSMYLCASSLPTGRGSEKLFFGSGTQLSVL.

This sequence joins TRBV4-2 and TRBJ1-1; tentatively, D is TRBD1 (6 bases). The germline gives CDR1 LGHNA, CDR2 YNFKEQ. V shed 7 bases and J shed 3 bases, with 9 bases lying between them. The CDR3 has 12 amino acids. CDR3 bases: TGTGCCAGCACGGGGGGCCACACTGAAGCTTTCTTT. Its protein is CASTGGHTEAFF.

This chain connects TRBV2 to TRBJ1-5, with TRBD1 identical over 12 bases. This CDR3 spans 19 amino acids. Germline assignment: CDR1 SNHLY and CDR2 FYNNEI. The V gene end was trimmed by 1 base and the J gene end by 0 bases; junction bases not matched to a gene: 7. The CDR3 here is CASSEVGTGGPYSNQPQHF. The CDR3, as DNA: TGTGCCAGCAGTGAAGTGGGGACAGGGGGCCCGTATAGCAATCAGCCCCAGCATTTT.

The genes are TRBV6-6 and TRBJ1-3; D may be TRBD1 (5 bases). From germline, CDR1 is MNHNY and CDR2 SVGAGI (reference sequence). Trimming removed 6 bases from V and 4 bases from J, with 13 bases in between. This CDR3 is built from 14 residues. The CDR3 spells CASRARDSGNTIYF. The CDR3 bases are TGTGCCAGCAGAGCCAGGGATTCCGGAAACACCATATATTTT.

The chain has TRBV7-2 and TRBJ2-1; 13 nucleotides line up with TRBD2. V dropped 4 bases and J dropped 7; count of bases not matched to a gene: 4. Germline V gene sequence: CDR1 SGHTA, CDR2 FQGNSA. The CDR3 is made up of 15 amino acids. The CDR3 loop reads CASSSGLAGLNEQFF. DNA of the CDR3: TGTGCCAGCAGCTCGGGACTAGCGGGACTTAATGAGCAGTTCTTC.

The chain has TRBV13 and TRBJ2-7; TRBD1 matches 7 bases. J lost 4 bases, V lost 2 bases, and 11 bases had no gene match. Germline CDR1 and CDR2: PRHDT and FYEKMQ (reference sequence). The CDR3 loop spans 16 amino acids. The DNA of the CDR3 is TGTGCCAGCAGCTTACGACAGGGCCTAAACGCGTACGAGCAGTACTTC. It codes for CASSLRQGLNAYEQYF.

The chain uses TRBV6-5 and TRBJ2-3; no reliable D call. Germline values: CDR1 MNHEY, CDR2 SVGAGI. The CDR3 loop spans 14 amino acids. V lost 2 bases, J lost 5 bases, and 11 bases lay in between. CDR3 coding DNA: TGTGCCAGCAGTTACGGCGGATACGAAGATACGCAGTATTTT. It translates to CASSYGGYEDTQYF.

The rearrangement uses TRBV6-5 and TRBJ1-4, with D maybe TRBD1 (5 bases). Germline V lookup: CDR1 MNHEY, CDR2 SVGAGI. This CDR3 region has 15 residues. V dropped 2 bases and J dropped 8 bases, with 15 bases sitting between them. In DNA form, the CDR3 reads TGTGCCAGCAGTTACCAGCACGGGCCAGGGGAAAAACTGTTTTTT. The encoded protein is CASSYQHGPGEKLFF.

The gene calls are TRBV7-9 and TRBJ1-3; D not resolved. This CDR3 comprises 14 residues. Per germline, CDR1 SEHNR and CDR2 FQNEAQ (reference sequence). The V end lost 4 bases, the J end lost 2 bases, and 9 bases lay between the germline ends. The CDR3 region has the DNA TGTGCCAGCAGCTCCACCGCAGCTGGAAACACCATATATTTT. This translates into CASSSTAAGNTIYF.

The genes are TRBV7-8 and TRBJ1-1; a weak D match, TRBD1 (5 bases). The V end was cut by 5 bases, the J end by 1 base, with 20 bases between. This CDR3 is built from 17 residues. The germline gives CDR1 SGHVS, CDR2 FQNEAQ. CDR3 in DNA: TGTGCCAGCAGCCCCCGGGAGGGGTCGGGCCCGAACACTGAAGCTTTCTTT. It codes for CASSPREGSGPNTEAFF.

This clone was recorded only once. The chain links TRBV11-1 to TRBJ2-7, with 10 bases fitting TRBD2. The junction had 10 bases not matched to a gene; V was cut back by 5 bases and J by 9 bases. CDR1 is SGHAT, CDR2 FQDESV, per germline (reference sequence). The CDR3 runs to 14 residues. This chain's CDR3 is CASSIGLAVFSQYF. CDR3 coding DNA: TGTGCCAGCAGCATCGGACTAGCGGTTTTTTCGCAGTACTTC. Full variable domain (remainder filled in from reference TRBV11-1 and TRBJ2-7): EAEVAQSPRYKITEKSQAVAFWCDPISGHATLYWYRQILGQGPELLVQFQDESVVDDSQLPKDRFSAERLKGVDSTLKIQPAELGDSAMYLCASSIGLAVFSQYFGPGTRLTVT.

The chain employs TRBV11-1 and TRBJ2-1, with TRBD2 matching 8 bases. With 1 base clipped from V and 8 bases from J, the junction kept 13 bases outside the gene matches. This CDR3 is 17 amino acids long. In germline, CDR1 is SGHAT, CDR2 FQDESV (reference sequence). The CDR3 spells CASSLGVRSGEFDEQFF. Written as DNA, the CDR3 is TGTGCCAGCAGCTTAGGAGTACGTAGCGGGGAGTTCGATGAGCAGTTCTTC.

V is TRBV9 and J is TRBJ2-3; the D gene is possibly TRBD2 (6 bases). This CDR3 region has 15 residues. Trimming shortened V by 1 base and J by 6 bases, and 15 bases separated the two germline ends. Germline V gene sequence: CDR1 SGDLS, CDR2 YYNGEE. This CDR3 reads CASSVQGGSGDTQYF. As DNA, the CDR3 is TGTGCCAGCAGCGTACAAGGAGGGTCGGGGGATACGCAGTATTTT.

The chain combines TRBV18 with TRBJ1-3; 8 bases line up with TRBD1. Per germline, CDR1 KGHSH and CDR2 LQKENI. The CDR3 extends over 15 amino acids. Trimming took 4 bases from V and 2 from J; bases not matched to a gene: 4. The CDR3, as DNA: TGTGCCAGCTCACAACAACAGGGGGCTGGAAACACCATATATTTT. It yields the protein CASSQQQGAGNTIYF.

The chain's CDR3 is CASSPPTQPNEKLFF. DNA of the CDR3: TGTGCCAGCTCACCCCCGACTCAACCGAATGAAAAACTGTTTTTT. The chain uses TRBV18 and TRBJ1-4; the D is unclear. Germline values: CDR1 KGHSH, CDR2 LQKENI. The V end was cut by 3 bases, the J end by 5 bases, with 13 bases between. This CDR3 is 15 amino acids long.

There are a few counts of this clone. V is TRBV5-1 and J is TRBJ2-1; D ambiguous. This CDR3 region has 15 residues. Germline CDR1 is SGHRS and CDR2 is YFSETQ. The V end lost 0 bases, the J end lost 4 bases, and 11 bases lay between the germline ends. The CDR3 loop reads CASSLAHGSYNEQFF. CDR3 nucleotides: TGCGCCAGCAGCTTGGCCCACGGGTCTTACAATGAGCAGTTCTTC.

This clone was detected once. The chain employs TRBV14 and TRBJ1-4, with D perhaps matching TRBD1 (6 bases). CDR3 length: 14 amino acids. V was pared by 4 bases and J by 8 bases, with 14 bases between. Germline loops: CDR1 SGHDN, CDR2 FVKESK. CDR3 nucleotide sequence: TGTGCCAGCAGCCCGCCGGACAGAAGGGAAAAACTGTTTTTT. Protein: CASSPPDRREKLFF.

V usage is TRBV18 and J usage is TRBJ1-5; D is uncertain. Germline V CDR1 and CDR2: KGHSH, LQKENI. The CDR3 sequence is 14 residues long. V lost 1 base and J 7 bases, leaving 11 bases between the germline ends. The CDR3 nucleotides are TGTGCCAGCTCACCACAGGTTAGCGGGCAGCCCCAGCATTTT. This translates into CASSPQVSGQPQHF.

This chain connects TRBV10-3 to TRBJ2-3; D might be TRBD1 (6 bases). The CDR3 is 12 residues long. CDR1 and CDR2 from the germline V gene are ENHRY and SYGVKD. V was shortened by 9 bases and J by 3 bases, with 10 bases between the two germline ends. CDR3 region: CAISGQTDTQYF. The CDR3 DNA follows: TGTGCCATTTCCGGACAGACAGATACGCAGTATTTT.

The chain has TRBV28 and TRBJ1-1; the D gene is possibly TRBD1 (6 bases). Trimming took off 8 bases at V and 5 bases at J, with 24 bases between the two ends. Germline lookup yields CDR1 MDHEN and CDR2 SYDVKM. This CDR3 is 16 amino acids long. The CDR3 nucleotides are TGTGCCAGCCCCCCCCACGGGGCCCGCCAGGGGACTGAAGCTTTCTTT. Its protein is CASPPHGARQGTEAFF.

The chain joins TRBV2 to TRBJ2-5, with 8 bases fitting TRBD1. The J call may be in error: the DNA end matches TRBJ2-7 better. The CDR3 is 14 amino acids. Germline CDR1 reads SNHLY; CDR2 reads FYNNEI. The CDR3 coding sequence is TGTGCCAGCGCTGAGGACAGGGTCTTCTACGAGCAGTACTTC. The encoded protein is CASAEDRVFYEQYF.

The table lists this clone with a few counts. V gene TRBV6-1 combines with J gene TRBJ2-1; weak D call: TRBD1 (8 bases). Germline V CDR1 and CDR2: MNHNS, SASEGT. There are 15 residues in the CDR3. Trimming removed 2 bases from V and 8 bases from J, with 16 bases in between. Here the CDR3 DNA reads TGTGCCAGCAGTGAATTACAGGGGGGGCCGGATGAGCAGTTCTTC. This encodes CASSELQGGPDEQFF.

This CDR3 reads CASSLGKRDSDNEQFF. In nucleotides, the CDR3 is TGTGCCAGCAGCTTGGGGAAAAGGGACAGTGACAATGAGCAGTTCTTC. V is TRBV5-5 and J is TRBJ2-1, with 7 bases that match TRBD1. The germline gives CDR1 SGHKS, CDR2 YYEKEE (reference sequence). The CDR3 loop spans 16 amino acids. Trimming removed 0 bases from V and 5 bases from J; junction bases left unmatched: 8.

J is TRBJ2-2 and V is TRBV28, with TRBD2 identical over 8 bases. The CDR3 extends over 14 amino acids. Germline-derived CDR1 and CDR2 are MDHEN and SYDVKM. V shed 2 bases and J 7 bases; nucleotides not matched to a gene: 3. The CDR3 DNA reads as TGTGCCAGCAGTTTAGGGACTAGGATCGGGGAGCTGTTTTTT. It translates to CASSLGTRIGELFF.

The chain carries TRBV30 and TRBJ1-2, with a possible D match to TRBD1 (5 bases). Trimming left V 0 bases short and J 6 bases short, with 11 bases between. The CDR3 spans 13 residues. The V gene's germline CDR1 is GTSNPN and CDR2 SVGIG (reference sequence). CDR3 sequence: CAWSVGAANGYTF. CDR3 bases: TGTGCCTGGAGTGTAGGGGCAGCTAATGGCTACACCTTC.

This clone was seen only a few times. V and J are TRBV2 and TRBJ1-5; possible D gene TRBD1, 6 bases. Germline CDR1 and CDR2: SNHLY and FYNNEI. The CDR3 consists of 14 residues. V lost 7 bases to trimming and J lost 1 base, with 11 bases between them. The CDR3 nucleotides are TGTGCCAGCAATAGGGGGGGCAGCAATCAGCCCCAGCATTTT. Translating gives CASNRGGSNQPQHF.